This T cell receptor (beta chain) originates from a study of shared clonotypes between healthy human individuals (dated by TCRdb to 2020 to 2021). Background for the entire study: A couple of women and a few men aged 18 to 49 years were included in the cohort. Different laboratories and diverse techniques were used to prepare libraries and sequence TCR repertoires, to increase sequencing depth and limit assay-specific biases. For each donor, CD4 naive and CD4 memory were each run on three plates, CD8 naive on two plates, and CD8 memory on one plate. Blood TCR repertoires of roughly five healthy adults were deeply sequenced to estimate repertoire size and the extent of clonotype sharing between individuals. Between about 0.85 and 10 billion PBMCs per donor were obtained by leukapheresis. Broad study findings and their caveats: Estimated clonotype richness was generally larger for naive than for memory subsets. Even with the large sequencing depth, rarefaction of the sorted-subset datasets indicated that sequencing was incomplete. Across four donors, 5% to 6% of naive CD4, roughly 3.5% of naive CD8, approximately 2.5% of memory CD4, and 0.3% to 0.45% of memory CD8 clonotypes were shared. Sampling was limited to blood, and TCR repertoires in tissue likely differ from TCR repertoires in blood. The small number of donors limited the genetic and exposure-history diversity represented. Clonotypes shared by all four sorted-subset donors showed higher generation probabilities than non-shared clonotypes. Pairwise subsampling led to the expectation that sequencing depth would affect the degree of clonotype sharing among donors.

A note on this clone: Its target antigen remains unknown. Within one base of it there is no much larger clone, and no base qualities were kept.

CD8 naive samples consisted of CD45RO-negative cells that were positively selected for CCR7, yielding a CD45RA+CCR7+ population without TemRA cells. Donors were healthy HIV-negative adults with no recently reported acute infections or vaccinations. Only Caucasian adults living in Nashville, Tennessee, USA were represented among the donors. After blood collection by leukapheresis, PBMCs were isolated using Ficoll-Histopaque density gradient centrifugation and then cryopreserved in the vapor phase of liquid nitrogen. Analytical flow cytometry was used to check the purity and quantity of each magnetically sorted T cell population. From each sorted fraction, genomic DNA was isolated and quantified by UV absorbance on a Nanodrop 2000c. Using the deep immunoSEQ assay, TCR CDR3 regions were amplified from genomic DNA by multiplex PCR. Extracted genomic DNA from each cell subset was spread evenly across all wells of several immunoSEQ 96-well plates, with each plate serving as a replicate. For sorted subsets, about 200 ng genomic DNA, equal to about 30,000 T cell genomes, was loaded into each replicate PCR. The purified libraries were quantified using a Qubit 3.0 fluorometer, sized with a Bioanalyzer 2100, and then quantified again using the KAPA Library Quantification kit. Every immunoSEQ 96-well plate was sequenced on a dedicated single-read 150-cycle Illumina NextSeq 550 flow cell. The paper's processing steps were these. Because the immunoSEQ output held only junctional sequences and lacked quality scores, the filtering could not match the filtering applied to full-length reads. Sequences were annotated with PyIR, a Python wrapper for IgBLAST v1.9, and V/J genes and CDR3 were assigned using IMGT germline references. Reads with weak V/J assignments (E-value above 1e-6), missing CDR3, stop codons, out-of-frame junctions, or ambiguous translated residues were removed. V3J clonotypes were defined as sequences sharing the same inferred V gene, J gene, and CDR3 amino acid sequence. Percentage overlap between repertoires was calculated by dividing the number of shared unique clonotypes by the size of the smaller repertoire. Richness of each repertoire was evaluated using RTK rarefaction, the Chao1 estimator, and Recon v2.1 estimates of unobserved clonotypes. Generation probabilities for all TCRbeta clonotypes obtained by the gDNA method from a handful of donors were computed using OLGA. TCRdb provides this immuneACCESS table in a form limited to in-frame rearrangements. Some clones are lacking; in checked studies, under half of them reflect an unresolved V gene, and why the rest are absent is not known. That table supplies the V and J calls and clone size; D and trimming were determined from the DNA. For this sample there are about 2 million clones; about 95% appear just once. The ten biggest clones cover 0.95% to 1.5% of the sample.

Deletion took 1 base off V and 0 bases off J, with a span of 15 bases between the germline ends. In the germline V gene, CDR1 corresponds to SGHVS and CDR2 to FNYEAQ. The CDR3 goes from the cysteine to the phenylalanine over 17 residues. Left in the record is the CDR3 DNA by itself, 51 bases read in frame from the first base. The receptor's source is a man younger than 30 in good health. The chain links TRBV7-6 with TRBJ1-1, with the D gene too uncertain to name. What was sequenced was naive CD8+ T cells sorted from blood. Sample cell subset or site, as interpreted from the label and publication: CD45RA+CCR7+. CDR3 reads: CASSLVSGGGLNTEAFF. The DNA reads TGTGCCAGCAGCTTAGTTTCGGGAGGAGGTCTGAACACTGAAGCTTTCTTT. The full variable domain, with segments outside the CDR3 supplied by the reference TRBV7-6 and TRBJ1-1 proteins, appears as GAGVSQSPRYKVTKRGQDVALRCDPISGHVSLYWYRQALGQGPEFLTYFNYEAQQDKSGLPNDRFSAERPEGSISTLTIQRTEQRDSAMYRCASSLVSGGGLNTEAFFGQGTRLTVV.